This T cell receptor beta chain was retrieved from a study of naive and memory T cell subsets. This clonotype was seen at least ten times. CDR3 length equals 18 residues. CDR1 is LNHDA and CDR2 is SQIVND in the germline V gene (reference sequence). V lost 3 bases, J lost 3 bases, and 13 bases stayed unmatched. Two oligonucleotides, mixed equimolar, formed the beta constant-region primer covering TRBC1 and TRBC2. Nested alpha and beta constant-region primers with the SP2 primer drove four PCR rounds on ligated cDNA. MiXCR was run by TCRdb on the UMI-ligation and nested PCR reads, yielding one entry per CDR3 protein. The sample lists some 82,000 distinct CDR3 sequences; about 10% were seen once.

This clonotype was obtained from a human donor in good health. Sequenced: naive CD8+ T cells from blood. V usage is TRBV19 and J usage is TRBJ2-2, with 7 nucleotides matching TRBD2. The CDR3 nucleotides are TGTGCCAGTAGTATCAGCCCACCACTAGCGCGGGACACCGGGGAGCTGTTTTTT. It yields the protein CASSISPPLARDTGELFF. The whole variable domain, remainder taken from reference TRBV19 and TRBJ2-2, is DGGITQSPKYLFRKEGQNVTLSCEQNLNHDAMYWYRQDPGQGLRLIYYSQIVNDFQKGDIAEGYSVSREKKESFPLTVTSAQKNPTAFYLCASSISPPLARDTGELFFGEGSRLTVL.